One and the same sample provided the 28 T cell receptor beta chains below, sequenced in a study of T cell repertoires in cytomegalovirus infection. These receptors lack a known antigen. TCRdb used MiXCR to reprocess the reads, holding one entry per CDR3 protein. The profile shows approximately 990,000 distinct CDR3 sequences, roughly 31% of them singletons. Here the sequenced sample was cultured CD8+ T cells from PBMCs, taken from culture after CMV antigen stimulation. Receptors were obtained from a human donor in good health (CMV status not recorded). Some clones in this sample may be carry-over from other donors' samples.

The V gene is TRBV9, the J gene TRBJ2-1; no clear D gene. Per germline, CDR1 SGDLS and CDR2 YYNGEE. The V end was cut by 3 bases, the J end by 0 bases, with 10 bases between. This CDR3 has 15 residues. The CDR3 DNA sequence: TGTGCCAGCAGCGCAATACATTCCTCCTACAATGAGCAGTTCTTC. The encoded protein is CASSAIHSSYNEQFF.

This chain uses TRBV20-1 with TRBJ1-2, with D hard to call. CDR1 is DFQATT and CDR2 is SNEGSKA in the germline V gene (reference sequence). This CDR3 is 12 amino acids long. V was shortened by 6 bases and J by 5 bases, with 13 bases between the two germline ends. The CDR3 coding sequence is TGCAGTGCCCCGAAAGAGGGTTATGGCTACACCTTC. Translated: CSAPKEGYGYTF.

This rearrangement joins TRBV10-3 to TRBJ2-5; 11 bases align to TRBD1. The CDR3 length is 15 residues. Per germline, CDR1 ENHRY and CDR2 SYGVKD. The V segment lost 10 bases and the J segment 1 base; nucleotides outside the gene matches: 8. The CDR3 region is CATRVGTGGQETQYF. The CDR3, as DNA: TGTGCCACCAGGGTCGGGACAGGGGGCCAAGAGACCCAGTACTTC.

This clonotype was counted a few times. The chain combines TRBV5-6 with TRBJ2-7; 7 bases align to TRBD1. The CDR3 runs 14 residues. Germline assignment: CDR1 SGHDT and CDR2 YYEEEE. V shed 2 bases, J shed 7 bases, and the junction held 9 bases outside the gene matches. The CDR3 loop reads CASSLGQATEEQYF. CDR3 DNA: TGTGCCAGCAGCTTAGGACAGGCTACGGAAGAGCAGTACTTC.

The CDR3 sequence: CASSRGVVTNEKLFF. The DNA for the CDR3 is TGTGCCAGTAGTAGAGGGGTGGTAACTAATGAAAAACTGTTTTTT. This rearrangement joins TRBV19 to TRBJ1-4; maybe TRBD1 (5 bases). This CDR3 is built from 15 residues. Germline values: CDR1 LNHDA, CDR2 SQIVND (reference sequence). V gave up 4 bases and J gave up 1 base, with 10 bases separating them.

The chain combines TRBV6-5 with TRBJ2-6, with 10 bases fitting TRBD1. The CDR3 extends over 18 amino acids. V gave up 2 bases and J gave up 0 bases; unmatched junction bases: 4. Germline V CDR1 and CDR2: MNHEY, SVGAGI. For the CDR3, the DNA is TGTGCCAGCAGTTACGGACAGGGGGATCTCTCTGGGGCCAACGTCCTGACTTTC. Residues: CASSYGQGDLSGANVLTF.

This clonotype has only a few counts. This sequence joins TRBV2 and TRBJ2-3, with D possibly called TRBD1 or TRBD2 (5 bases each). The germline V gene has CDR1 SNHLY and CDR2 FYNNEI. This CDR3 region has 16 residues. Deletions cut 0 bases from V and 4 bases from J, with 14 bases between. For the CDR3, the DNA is TGTGCCAGCAGTGAAGCGGCAGAGGGACGGGCAGATACGCAGTATTTT. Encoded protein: CASSEAAEGRADTQYF.

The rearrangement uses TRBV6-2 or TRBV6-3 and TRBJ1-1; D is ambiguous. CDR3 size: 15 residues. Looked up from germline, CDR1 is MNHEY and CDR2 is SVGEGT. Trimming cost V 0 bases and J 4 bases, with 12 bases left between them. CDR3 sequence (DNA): TGTGCCAGCAGTTACTCGAACATCCTGATCACTGAAGCTTTCTTT. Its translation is CASSYSNILITEAFF.

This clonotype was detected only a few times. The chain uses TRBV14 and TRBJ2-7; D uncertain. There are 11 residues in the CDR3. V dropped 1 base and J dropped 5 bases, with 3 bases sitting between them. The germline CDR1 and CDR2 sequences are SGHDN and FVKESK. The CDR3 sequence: CASSQGHEQYV. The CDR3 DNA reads TGTGCCAGCAGCCAAGGGCACGAGCAGTACGTC.

CDR3 protein: CASRTPGRITPMDYGYTF. CDR3 sequence (DNA): TGTGCCAGCAGAACCCCGGGACGAATAACCCCCATGGACTATGGCTACACCTTC. This chain connects TRBV5-6 to TRBJ1-2, with a possible D match to TRBD1 (5 bases). Germline CDR1 reads SGHDT; CDR2 reads YYEEEE. Trimming left V 5 bases short and J 3 bases short, with 26 bases between. The CDR3 runs to 18 residues.

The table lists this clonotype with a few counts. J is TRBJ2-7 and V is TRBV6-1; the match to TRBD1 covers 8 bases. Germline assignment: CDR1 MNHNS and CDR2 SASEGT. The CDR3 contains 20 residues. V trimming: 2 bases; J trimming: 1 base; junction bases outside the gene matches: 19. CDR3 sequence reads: CASSEKGEWTGLYSSYEQYV. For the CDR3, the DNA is TGTGCCAGCAGTGAAAAAGGCGAGTGGACAGGGCTCTACTCATCCTACGAGCAGTACGTC.

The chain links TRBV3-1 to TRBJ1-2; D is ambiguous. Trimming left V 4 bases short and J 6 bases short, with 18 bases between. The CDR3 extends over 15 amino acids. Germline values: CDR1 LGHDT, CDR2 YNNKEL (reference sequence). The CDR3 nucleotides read TGTGCCAGCAGCCCGGACCTGGGCCCTCTAAATGGCTACACCTTC. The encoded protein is CASSPDLGPLNGYTF.

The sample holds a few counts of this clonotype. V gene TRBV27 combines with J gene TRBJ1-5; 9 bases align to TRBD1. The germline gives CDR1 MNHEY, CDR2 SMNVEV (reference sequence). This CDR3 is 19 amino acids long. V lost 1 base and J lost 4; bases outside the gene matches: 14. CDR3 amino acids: CASSLWAEPGQGANQPQHF. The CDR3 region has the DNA TGTGCCAGCAGTTTATGGGCCGAACCGGGACAGGGTGCAAATCAGCCCCAGCATTTT.

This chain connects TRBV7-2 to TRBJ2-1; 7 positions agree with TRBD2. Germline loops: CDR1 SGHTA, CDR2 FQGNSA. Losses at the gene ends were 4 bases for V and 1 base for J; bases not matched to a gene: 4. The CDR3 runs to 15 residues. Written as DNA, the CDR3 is TGTGCCAGCAGCTCCACTAGCGTGTCCTACAATGAGCAGTTCTTC. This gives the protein CASSSTSVSYNEQFF.

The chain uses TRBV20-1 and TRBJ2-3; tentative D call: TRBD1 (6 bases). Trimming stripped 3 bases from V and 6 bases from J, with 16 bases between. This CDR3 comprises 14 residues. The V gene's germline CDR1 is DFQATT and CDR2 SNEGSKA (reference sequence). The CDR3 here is CSARALAQGDTQYF. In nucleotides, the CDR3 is TGCAGTGCTAGGGCGCTAGCTCAGGGGGATACGCAGTATTTT.

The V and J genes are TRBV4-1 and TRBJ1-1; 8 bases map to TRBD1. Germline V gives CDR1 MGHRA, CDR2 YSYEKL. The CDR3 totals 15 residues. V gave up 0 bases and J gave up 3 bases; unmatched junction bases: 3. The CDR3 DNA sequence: TGCGCCAGCAGCCAAGATGACAGGGGTGACACTGAAGCTTTCTTT. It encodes CASSQDDRGDTEAFF.

This chain's CDR3 is CASSLRKRNEQFF. The DNA for the CDR3 is TGTGCCAGCAGTTTAAGGAAGAGGAATGAGCAGTTCTTC. The rearrangement uses TRBV28 and TRBJ2-1; D not certain. CDR3 length equals 13 residues. V lost 2 bases, J lost 7 bases, and 9 bases lay in between. Looked up from germline, CDR1 is MDHEN and CDR2 is SYDVKM.

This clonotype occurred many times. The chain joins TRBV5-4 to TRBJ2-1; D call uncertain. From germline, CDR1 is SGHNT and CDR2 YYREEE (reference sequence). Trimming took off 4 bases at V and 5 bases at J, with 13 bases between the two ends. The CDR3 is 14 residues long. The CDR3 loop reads CASSPIGRNNEQFF. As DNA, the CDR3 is TGTGCCAGCAGCCCCATCGGACGGAACAATGAGCAGTTCTTC.

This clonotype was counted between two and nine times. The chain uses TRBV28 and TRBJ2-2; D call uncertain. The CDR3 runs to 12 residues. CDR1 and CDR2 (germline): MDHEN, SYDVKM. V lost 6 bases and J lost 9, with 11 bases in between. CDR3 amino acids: CASSARNRELFF. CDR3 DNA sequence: TGTGCCAGCAGCGCTCGAAACAGGGAGCTGTTTTTT.

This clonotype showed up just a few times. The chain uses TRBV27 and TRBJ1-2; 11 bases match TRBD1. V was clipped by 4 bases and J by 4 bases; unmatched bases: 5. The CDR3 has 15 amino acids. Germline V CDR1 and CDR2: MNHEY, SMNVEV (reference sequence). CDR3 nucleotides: TGTGCCAGCAGTTCAGGGACAGGGGGGGGCTATGGCTACACCTTC. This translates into CASSSGTGGGYGYTF.

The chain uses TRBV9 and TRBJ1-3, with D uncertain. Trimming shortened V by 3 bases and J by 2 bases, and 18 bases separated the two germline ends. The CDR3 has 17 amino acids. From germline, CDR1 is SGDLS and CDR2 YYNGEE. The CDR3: CASSETGRPKAGNTIYF. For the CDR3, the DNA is TGTGCCAGCAGCGAAACCGGGAGACCGAAGGCTGGAAACACCATATATTTT. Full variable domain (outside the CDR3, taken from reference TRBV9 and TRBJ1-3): DSGVTQTPKHLITATGQRVTLRCSPRSGDLSVYWYQQSLDQGLQFLIQYYNGEERAKGNILERFSAQQFPDLHSELNLSSLELGDSALYFCASSETGRPKAGNTIYFGEGSWLTVV.

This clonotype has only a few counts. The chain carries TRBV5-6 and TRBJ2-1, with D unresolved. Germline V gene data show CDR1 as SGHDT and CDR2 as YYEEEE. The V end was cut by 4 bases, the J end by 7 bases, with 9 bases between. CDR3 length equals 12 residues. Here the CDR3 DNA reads TGTGCCAGCAGCCACACAAGTAATGAGCAGTTCTTC. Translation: CASSHTSNEQFF.

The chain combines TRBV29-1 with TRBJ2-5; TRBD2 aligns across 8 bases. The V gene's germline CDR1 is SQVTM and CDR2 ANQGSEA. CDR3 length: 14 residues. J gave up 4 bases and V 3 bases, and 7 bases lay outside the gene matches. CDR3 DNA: TGCAGCGTTGAGGAGCGGGGGCCCCGAGAGACCCAGTACTTC. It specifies CSVEERGPRETQYF.

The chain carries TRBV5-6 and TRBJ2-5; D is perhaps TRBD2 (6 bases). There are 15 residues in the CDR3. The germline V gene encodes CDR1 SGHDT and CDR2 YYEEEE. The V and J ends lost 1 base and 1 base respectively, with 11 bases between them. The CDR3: CASSLYAGIQETQYF. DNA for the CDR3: TGTGCCAGCAGCTTGTATGCGGGGATCCAAGAGACCCAGTACTTC.

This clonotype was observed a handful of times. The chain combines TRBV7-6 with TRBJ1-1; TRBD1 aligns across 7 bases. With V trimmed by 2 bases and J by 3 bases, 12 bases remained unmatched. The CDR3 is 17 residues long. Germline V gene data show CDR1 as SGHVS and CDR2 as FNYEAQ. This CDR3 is CASSLLGSTGIDTEAFF. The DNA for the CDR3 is TGTGCCAGCAGCTTATTGGGGTCGACAGGGATTGACACTGAAGCTTTCTTT.

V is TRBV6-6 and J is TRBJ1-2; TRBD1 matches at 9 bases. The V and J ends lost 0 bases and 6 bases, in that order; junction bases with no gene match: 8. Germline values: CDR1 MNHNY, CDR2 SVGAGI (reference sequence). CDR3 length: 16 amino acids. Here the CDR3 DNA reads TGTGCCAGCAGTTACTCGTTACCGGGACAGGGCGATGGCTACACCTTC. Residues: CASSYSLPGQGDGYTF.

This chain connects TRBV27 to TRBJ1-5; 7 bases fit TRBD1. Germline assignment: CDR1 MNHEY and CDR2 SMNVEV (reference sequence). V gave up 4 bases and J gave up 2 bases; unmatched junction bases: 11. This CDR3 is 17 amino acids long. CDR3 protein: CASSSGQKVIGNQPQHF. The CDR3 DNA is TGTGCCAGCAGTTCGGGACAGAAGGTGATAGGCAATCAGCCCCAGCATTTT.

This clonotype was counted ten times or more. The CDR3 region has the DNA TGTGCCAGCAGCTTGGAAGGGGATCTCACAGATACGCAGTATTTT. Translated, it gives CASSLEGDLTDTQYF. The chain joins TRBV5-6 to TRBJ2-3, with D maybe TRBD1 (5 bases). Trimming removed 0 bases from V and 2 bases from J, with 10 bases in between. Germline values: CDR1 SGHDT, CDR2 YYEEEE. The CDR3 is 15 residues long.